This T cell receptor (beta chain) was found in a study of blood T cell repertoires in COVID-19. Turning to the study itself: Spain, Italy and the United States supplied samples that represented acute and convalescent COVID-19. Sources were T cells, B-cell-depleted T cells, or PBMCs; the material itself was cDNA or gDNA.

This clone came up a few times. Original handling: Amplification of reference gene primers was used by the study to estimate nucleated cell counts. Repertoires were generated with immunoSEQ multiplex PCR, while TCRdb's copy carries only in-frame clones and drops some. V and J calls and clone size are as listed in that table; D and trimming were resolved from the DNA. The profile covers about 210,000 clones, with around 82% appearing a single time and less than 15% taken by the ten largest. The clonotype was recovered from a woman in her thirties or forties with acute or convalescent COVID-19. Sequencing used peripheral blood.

The CDR3 loop is CASSELLGTSINEQFF. CDR3 bases: TGTGCCAGCAGTGAGTTACTTGGGACTAGTATAAATGAGCAGTTCTTC. The chain carries TRBV25-1 and TRBJ2-1, with TRBD2 matching over 8 bases. From germline, CDR1 is MGHDK and CDR2 SYGVNS. V shed 3 bases, J shed 7 bases, and the junction held 11 bases outside the gene matches. CDR3 length equals 16 residues.